This is a list of T cell receptor beta chains from one sample in a study of Tregs in tolerant kidney transplant recipients. The assay was immunoSEQ multiplex PCR, and TCRdb's table has in-frame clones only and misses some. The table has tens of thousands of clones, more than 85% seen once. The starting material was CD4+ T cells from blood (PBMCs), obtained 12 months after the transplant. These receptors were collected from a human patient who received a combined kidney and bone marrow transplant. Some T cells may be graft donor cells. The CDR3 runs from the conserved cysteine through the conserved F or W. D genes are given only for firm matches. Clone size is shown for a subset of rows, as once, few, many or a class of expanded clone.

>TRBJ2-3|.|TRBD2|TRBV7-2
CASSLEGLAVTDTQYF
TGTGCCAGCAGCTTAGAAGGACTAGCGGTGACAGATACGCAGTATTTT
>TRBJ1-1|.|.|TRBV5-1
CASSVSGGPEAFF
TGCGCCAGCAGCGTGTCCGGGGGGCCAGAAGCTTTCTTT
>TRBJ2-7|.|.|TRBV30
CAWSLGSASSYEQYF
TGTGCCTGGAGTCTGGGCAGTGCAAGCTCCTACGAGCAGTACTTC
>TRBJ2-1|.|TRBD2|TRBV11-1
CASSIHPGTSVAEQFF
TGTGCCAGCAGCATACACCCGGGGACTAGCGTGGCTGAGCAGTTCTTC
>TRBJ2-3|.|TRBD1|TRBV4-2
CASSQPLTGGHSDTQYF
TGTGCCAGCAGCCAACCACTCACAGGGGGGCATTCAGATACGCAGTATTTT
>TRBJ2-7|.|TRBD2|TRBV27
CASSVGLAPYEQYF
TGTGCCAGCAGCGTGGGACTAGCGCCCTACGAGCAGTACTTC
>TRBJ2-1|once|TRBD2|TRBV4-3
CASSQGAGGAEQFF
TGCGCCAGCAGCCAAGGAGCGGGGGGGGCTGAGCAGTTCTTC
>TRBJ2-2|.|TRBD2|TRBV7-2
CASARMAGVVGELFF
TGTGCCAGCGCGAGAATGGCGGGGGTAGTCGGGGAGCTGTTTTTT
>TRBJ2-1|.|.|TRBV30
CAWTLANEQFF
TGTGCCTGGACGCTAGCGAATGAGCAGTTCTTC
>TRBJ2-7|.|TRBD2|TRBV5-1
CASSLTSGSYEQYF
TGCGCCAGCAGCTTGACTAGCGGGTCCTACGAGCAGTACTTC
>TRBJ2-7|once|.|TRBV7-9
CASSYSGYFSYEQYF
TGTGCCAGCAGCTACTCGGGGTATTTCTCCTACGAGCAGTACTTC
>TRBJ1-2|.|.|TRBV30
CAWRKGWGLYGYTF
TGTGCCTGGAGAAAAGGGTGGGGGCTCTATGGCTACACCTTC
>TRBJ1-1|.|TRBD1|TRBV19
CASTLTGAGVTEAFF
TGTGCCAGTACCCTGACAGGGGCGGGGGTCACTGAAGCTTTCTTT
>TRBJ2-7|.|.|TRBV9
CASSVAAPASYEQYF
TGTGCCAGCAGCGTGGCGGCCCCAGCTTCCTACGAGCAGTACTTC
>TRBJ1-4|once|.|TRBV11-2
CASSSRGTVNEKLFF
TGTGCCAGCAGCTCCCGGGGGACCGTAAATGAAAAACTGTTTTTT
>TRBJ1-1|.|.|TRBV19
CASSIGQNTEAFF
TGTGCCAGTAGTATCGGACAGAACACTGAAGCTTTCTTT
>TRBJ2-3|.|.|TRBV2
CASLSVTLPDTQYF
TGTGCCAGCCTCTCGGTGACTCTCCCAGATACGCAGTATTTT
>TRBJ2-5|.|TRBD2|TRBV7-9
CASSFFRRGVVRGQETQYF
TGTGCCAGCAGCTTCTTTCGGCGGGGGGTCGTCAGGGGACAAGAGACCCAGTACTTC
>TRBJ2-7|.|TRBD1|TRBV5-5
CASSSDRGHEQYF
TGTGCCAGCAGCTCGGACAGGGGACACGAGCAGTACTTC
>TRBJ2-7|.|.|TRBV4-2
CASSPRTDTYEQYF
TGTGCCAGCAGCCCCCGGACGGACACCTACGAGCAGTACTTC
>TRBJ1-6|.|TRBD1|TRBV28
CASRTGTKHSPLHF
TGTGCCAGCAGGACAGGGACAAAGCATTCACCCCTCCACTTT
>TRBJ2-2|.|TRBD2|TRBV5-4
CASSLAGGMNTGELFF
TGTGCCAGCAGCTTGGCGGGAGGGATGAACACCGGGGAGCTGTTTTTT
>TRBJ1-1|.|TRBD1|TRBV27
CASRPTGGYEAFF
TGTGCCAGCAGGCCGACAGGGGGCTATGAAGCTTTCTTT
>TRBJ2-7|.|.|TRBV30
CAWKGDGRYEQYF
TGTGCCTGGAAGGGGGACGGTAGGTACGAGCAGTACTTC
>TRBJ1-4|.|TRBD1|TRBV7-2
CASSLNRGDEKLFF
TGTGCCAGCAGCTTAAACAGGGGCGATGAAAAACTGTTTTTT
>TRBJ1-5|.|TRBD1|TRBV9
CASSEGQSEGPQHF
TGTGCCAGCAGTGAGGGACAGTCTGAGGGGCCCCAGCATTTT
>TRBJ2-7|few|.|TRBV7-3
CASSSQGGEQYF
TGTGCCAGCAGCTCCCAGGGAGGCGAGCAGTACTTC